This T cell receptor (beta chain) emerged from a study of post-analysis software for immune sequencing data. Study background: Secondary progressive, relapsing-remitting and progressive-relapsing multiple sclerosis were among the included disease courses.

This clonotype appeared many times. What it binds is unknown. Study findings and constraints: A few TRBV segments appeared more often in patients than in controls, and TRBV5-6, TRBV5-1 and TRBV20-1 were among these.

Germline V gene data show CDR1 as SQVTM and CDR2 as ANQGSEA. The CDR3 consists of 11 residues. The V gene lost 7 bases and the J gene lost 11 bases, with 14 bases spanning the gap. The TCR beta cDNA libraries contained unique molecular identifiers. TCRdb itself ran the PCR reads through MiXCR, one entry per CDR3 protein. The table shows about 180,000 distinct CDR3 sequences, with about 30% occurring only once. This receptor was identified in a girl aged 5 to 17 with multiple sclerosis. The chain recombines TRBV29-1 with TRBJ1-4; the D gene is possibly TRBD1 (5 bases). Material for sequencing was blood. The CDR3 DNA sequence: TGCAGCGCCGGGGACCTGTGGAAACTGTTTTTT. Translation: CSAGDLWKLFF.